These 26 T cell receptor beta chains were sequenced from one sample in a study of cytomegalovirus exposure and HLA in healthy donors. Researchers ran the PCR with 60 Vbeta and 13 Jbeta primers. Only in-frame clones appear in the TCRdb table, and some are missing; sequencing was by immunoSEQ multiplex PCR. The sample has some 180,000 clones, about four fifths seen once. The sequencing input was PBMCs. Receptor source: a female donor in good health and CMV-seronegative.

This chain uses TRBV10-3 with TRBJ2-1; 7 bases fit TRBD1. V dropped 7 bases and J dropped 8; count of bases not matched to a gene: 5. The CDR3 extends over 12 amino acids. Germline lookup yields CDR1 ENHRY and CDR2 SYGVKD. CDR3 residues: CAIKGASDEQFF. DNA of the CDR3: TGTGCCATCAAGGGGGCTAGTGATGAGCAGTTCTTC.

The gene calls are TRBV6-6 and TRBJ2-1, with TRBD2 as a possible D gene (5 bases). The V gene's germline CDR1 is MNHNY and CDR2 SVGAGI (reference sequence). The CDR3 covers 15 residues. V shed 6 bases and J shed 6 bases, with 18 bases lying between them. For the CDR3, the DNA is TGTGCCAGCAGGAGAACTACTGCGAGGGTCAATGAGCAGTTCTTC. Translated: CASRRTTARVNEQFF.

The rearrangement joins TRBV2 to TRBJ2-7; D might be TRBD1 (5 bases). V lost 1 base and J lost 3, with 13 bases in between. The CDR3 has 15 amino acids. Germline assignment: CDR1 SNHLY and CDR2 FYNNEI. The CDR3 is CASSEGQGNLYEQYF. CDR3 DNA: TGTGCCAGCAGTGAAGGCCAGGGAAACCTCTACGAGCAGTACTTC. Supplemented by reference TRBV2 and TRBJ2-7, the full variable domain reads EPEVTQTPSHQVTQMGQEVILRCVPISNHLYFYWYRQILGQKVEFLVSFYNNEISEKSEIFDDQFSVERPDGSNFTLKIRSTKLEDSAMYFCASSEGQGNLYEQYFGPGTRLTVT.

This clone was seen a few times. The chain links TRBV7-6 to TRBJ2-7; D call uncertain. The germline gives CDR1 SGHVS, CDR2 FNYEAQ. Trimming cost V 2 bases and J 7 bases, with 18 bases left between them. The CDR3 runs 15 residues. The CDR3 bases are TGTGCCAGCAGCTTATCGGTCGCAGGTTCTACGGAGCAGTACTTC. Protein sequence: CASSLSVAGSTEQYF.

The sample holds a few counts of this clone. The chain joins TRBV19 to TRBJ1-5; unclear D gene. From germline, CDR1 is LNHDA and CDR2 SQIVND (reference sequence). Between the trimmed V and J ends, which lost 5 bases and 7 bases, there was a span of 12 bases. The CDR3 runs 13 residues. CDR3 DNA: TGTGCCAGTAGTGATCGTCGGGAACAGCCCCAGCATTTT. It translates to CASSDRREQPQHF.

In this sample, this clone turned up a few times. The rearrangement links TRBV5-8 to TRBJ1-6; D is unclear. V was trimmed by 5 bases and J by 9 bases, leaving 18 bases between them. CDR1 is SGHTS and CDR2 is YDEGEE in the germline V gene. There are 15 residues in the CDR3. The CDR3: CASRPRVGSTSPLHF. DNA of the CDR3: TGTGCCAGCAGACCACGGGTTGGGTCGACTTCACCCCTCCACTTT.

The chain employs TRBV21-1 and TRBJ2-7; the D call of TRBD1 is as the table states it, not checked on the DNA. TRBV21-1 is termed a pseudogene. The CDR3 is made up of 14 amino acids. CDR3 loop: CASSDMQGAGEQYF. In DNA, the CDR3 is TGTGCCAGCAGCGATATGCAGGGTGCCGGCGAGCAGTACTTC.

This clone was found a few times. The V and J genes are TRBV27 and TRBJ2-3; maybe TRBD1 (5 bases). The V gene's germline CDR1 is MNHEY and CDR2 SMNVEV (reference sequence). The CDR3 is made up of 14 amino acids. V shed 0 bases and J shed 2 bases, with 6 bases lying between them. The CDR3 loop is CASSLSRATDTQYF. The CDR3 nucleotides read TGTGCCAGCAGTTTATCCAGGGCCACAGATACGCAGTATTTT.

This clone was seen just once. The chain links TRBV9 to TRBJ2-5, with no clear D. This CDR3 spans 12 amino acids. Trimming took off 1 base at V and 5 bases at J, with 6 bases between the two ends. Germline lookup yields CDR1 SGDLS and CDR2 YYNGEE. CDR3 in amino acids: CASSVTGETQYF. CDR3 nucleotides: TGTGCCAGCAGCGTAACTGGTGAGACCCAGTACTTC.

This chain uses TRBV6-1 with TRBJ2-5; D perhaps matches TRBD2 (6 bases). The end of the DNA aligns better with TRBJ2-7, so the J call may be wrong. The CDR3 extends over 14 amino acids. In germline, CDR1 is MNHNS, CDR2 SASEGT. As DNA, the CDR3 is TGTGCCAGCAGTCGGGACTCAAGCTCCTACGAGCAGTACTTC. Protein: CASSRDSSSYEQYF.

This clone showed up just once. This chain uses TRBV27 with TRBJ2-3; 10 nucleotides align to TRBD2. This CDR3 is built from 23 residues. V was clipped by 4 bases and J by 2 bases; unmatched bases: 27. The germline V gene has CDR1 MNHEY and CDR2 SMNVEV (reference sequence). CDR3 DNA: TGTGCCAGCAGTTCTAAGCCCCTAAAGGTGAGCGGGAGGGCCCCCGGGTTCACAGATACGCAGTATTTT. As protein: CASSSKPLKVSGRAPGFTDTQYF.

In DNA, the CDR3 is TGTGCCAGCAGCCTACTGAGGTACGAGCAGTACTTC. Protein: CASSLLRYEQYF. This chain uses TRBV7-2 with TRBJ2-7, with D unclear. Trimming shortened V by 5 bases and J by 4 bases, and 9 bases separated the two germline ends. CDR3 length: 12 amino acids. Germline V gene lookup returns CDR1 SGHTA and CDR2 FQGNSA.

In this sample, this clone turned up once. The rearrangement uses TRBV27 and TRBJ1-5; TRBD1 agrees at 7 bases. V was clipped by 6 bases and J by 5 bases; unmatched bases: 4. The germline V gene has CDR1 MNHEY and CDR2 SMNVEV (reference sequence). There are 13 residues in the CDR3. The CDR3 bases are TGTGCCAGCAGGGGACAGATAGATCAGCCCCAGCATTTT. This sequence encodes CASRGQIDQPQHF.

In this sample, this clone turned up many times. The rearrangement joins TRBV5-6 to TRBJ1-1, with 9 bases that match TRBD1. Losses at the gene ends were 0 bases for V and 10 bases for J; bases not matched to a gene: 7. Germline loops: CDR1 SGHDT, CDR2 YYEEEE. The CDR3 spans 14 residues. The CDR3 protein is CASSLGGQGFGAFF. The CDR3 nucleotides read TGTGCCAGCAGCTTGGGTGGACAGGGGTTTGGAGCTTTCTTT. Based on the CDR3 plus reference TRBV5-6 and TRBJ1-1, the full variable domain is DAGVTQSPTHLIKTRGQQVTLRCSPKSGHDTVSWYQQALGQGPQFIFQYYEEEERQRGNFPDRFSGHQFPNYSSELNVNALLLGDSALYLCASSLGGQGFGAFFGQGTRLTVV.

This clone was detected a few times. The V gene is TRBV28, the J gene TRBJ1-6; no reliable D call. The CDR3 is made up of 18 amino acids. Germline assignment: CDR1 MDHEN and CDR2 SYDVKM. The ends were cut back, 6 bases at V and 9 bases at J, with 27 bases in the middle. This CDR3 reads CASRSPGRQHASGSPLHF. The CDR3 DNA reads TGTGCCAGCAGGAGCCCTGGGAGGCAGCATGCCTCCGGTTCACCCCTCCACTTT.

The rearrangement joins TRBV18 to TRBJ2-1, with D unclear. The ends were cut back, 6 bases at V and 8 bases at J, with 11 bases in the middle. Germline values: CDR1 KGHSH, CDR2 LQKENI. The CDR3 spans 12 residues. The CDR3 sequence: CASSQERYEQFF. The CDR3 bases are TGTGCCAGCTCTCAAGAGAGGTATGAGCAGTTCTTC.

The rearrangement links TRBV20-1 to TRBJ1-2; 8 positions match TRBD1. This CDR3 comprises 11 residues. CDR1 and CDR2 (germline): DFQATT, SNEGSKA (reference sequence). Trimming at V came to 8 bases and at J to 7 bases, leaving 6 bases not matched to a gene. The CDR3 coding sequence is TGCAGTCACAGGGGGAATCGTGGCTACACCTTC. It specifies CSHRGNRGYTF.

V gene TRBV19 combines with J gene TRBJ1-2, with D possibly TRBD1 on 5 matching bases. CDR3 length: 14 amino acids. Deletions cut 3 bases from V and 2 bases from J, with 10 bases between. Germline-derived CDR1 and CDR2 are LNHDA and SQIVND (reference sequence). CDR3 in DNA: TGTGCCAGTAGTATCATACAGGAAAACTATGGCTACACCTTC. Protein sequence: CASSIIQENYGYTF.

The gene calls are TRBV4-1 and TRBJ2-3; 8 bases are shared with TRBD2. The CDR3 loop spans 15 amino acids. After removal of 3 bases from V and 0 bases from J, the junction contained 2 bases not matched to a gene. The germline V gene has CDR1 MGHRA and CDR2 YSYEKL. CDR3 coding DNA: TGCGCCAGCAGCCAGGAGCGGGGGAGCACAGATACGCAGTATTTT. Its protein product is CASSQERGSTDTQYF.

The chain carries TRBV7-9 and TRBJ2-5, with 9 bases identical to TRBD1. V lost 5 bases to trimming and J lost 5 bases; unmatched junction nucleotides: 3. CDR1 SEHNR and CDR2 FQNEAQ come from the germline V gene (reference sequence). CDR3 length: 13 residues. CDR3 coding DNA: TGTGCCAGCAGCCCCACAGGGGGCGAGACCCAGTACTTC. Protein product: CASSPTGGETQYF. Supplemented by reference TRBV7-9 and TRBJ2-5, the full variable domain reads DTGVSQNPRHKITKRGQNVTFRCDPISEHNRLYWYRQTLGQGPEFLTYFQNEAQLEKSRLLSDRFSAERPKGSFSTLEIQRTEQGDSAMYLCASSPTGGETQYFGPGTRLLVL.

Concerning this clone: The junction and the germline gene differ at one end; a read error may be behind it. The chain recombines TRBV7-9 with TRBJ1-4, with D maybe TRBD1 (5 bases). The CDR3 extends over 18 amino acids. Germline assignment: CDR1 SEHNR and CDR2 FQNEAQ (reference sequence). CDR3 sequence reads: CSSSLEVVGGERDEKLFF. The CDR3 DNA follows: TGTTCCAGCAGCTTAGAGGTCGTCGGGGGGGAAAGGGATGAAAAACTGTTTTTT.

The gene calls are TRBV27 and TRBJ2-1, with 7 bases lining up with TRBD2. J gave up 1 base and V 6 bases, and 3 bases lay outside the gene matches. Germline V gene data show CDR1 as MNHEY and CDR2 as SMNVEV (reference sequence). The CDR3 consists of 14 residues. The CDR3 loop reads CASRLLASYNEQFF. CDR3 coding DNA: TGTGCCAGCAGATTACTAGCGTCCTACAATGAGCAGTTCTTC.

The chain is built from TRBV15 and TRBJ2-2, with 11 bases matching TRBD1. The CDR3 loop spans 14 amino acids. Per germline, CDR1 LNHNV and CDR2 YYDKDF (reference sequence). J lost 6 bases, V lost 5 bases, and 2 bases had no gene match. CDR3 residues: CATSLGQGAGELFF. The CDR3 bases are TGTGCCACCAGCCTGGGACAGGGGGCCGGGGAGCTGTTTTTT. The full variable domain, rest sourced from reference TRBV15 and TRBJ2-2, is DAMVIQNPRYQVTQFGKPVTLSCSQTLNHNVMYWYQQKSSQAPKLLFHYYDKDFNNEADTPDNFQSRRPNTSFCFLDIRSPGLGDTAMYLCATSLGQGAGELFFGEGSRLTVL.

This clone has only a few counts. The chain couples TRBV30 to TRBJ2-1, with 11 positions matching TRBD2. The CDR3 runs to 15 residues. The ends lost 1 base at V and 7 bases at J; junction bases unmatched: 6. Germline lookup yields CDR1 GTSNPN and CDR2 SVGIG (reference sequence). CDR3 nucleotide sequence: TGTGCCTGGAGTGACATTAGCGGGGGGGCTAATGAGCAGTTCTTC. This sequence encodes CAWSDISGGANEQFF.

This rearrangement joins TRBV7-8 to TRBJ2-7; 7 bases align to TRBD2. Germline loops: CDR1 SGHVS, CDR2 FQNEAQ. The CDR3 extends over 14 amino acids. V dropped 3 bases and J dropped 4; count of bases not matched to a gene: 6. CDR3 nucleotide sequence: TGTGCCAGCAGCTTTGGGACTACGATTTACGAGCAGTACTTC. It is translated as CASSFGTTIYEQYF.

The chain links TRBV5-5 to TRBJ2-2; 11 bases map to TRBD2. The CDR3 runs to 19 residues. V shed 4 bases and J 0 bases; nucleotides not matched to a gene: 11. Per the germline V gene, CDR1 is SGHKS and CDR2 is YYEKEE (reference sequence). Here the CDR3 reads CASSPTGTSGIPNTGELFF. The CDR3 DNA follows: TGTGCCAGCAGCCCGACGGGGACTAGCGGTATTCCGAACACCGGGGAGCTGTTTTTT. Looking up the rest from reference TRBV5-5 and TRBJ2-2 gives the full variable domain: DAGVTQSPTHLIKTRGQQVTLRCSPISGHKSVSWYQQVLGQGPQFIFQYYEKEERGRGNFPDRFSARQFPNYSSELNVNALLLGDSALYLCASSPTGTSGIPNTGELFFGEGSRLTVL.